The 19 T cell receptor beta chains in this list originate from one sample, sequenced in a study of cytomegalovirus exposure and HLA in healthy donors. The PCR employed 60 Vbeta primers together with 13 Jbeta primers. The data were produced by immunoSEQ multiplex PCR, yet TCRdb's version contains in-frame clones alone and is incomplete. The sample lists some 120,000 clones; about 8.5% were seen once. The sample consisted of PBMCs. These receptors all stem from a man aged 35 to 55 in good health and CMV-seronegative.

This clone has just a few counts. The chain is built from TRBV14 and TRBJ2-5, with D perhaps TRBD2 (6 bases). Between the trimmed V and J ends, which lost 6 bases and 4 bases, there was a span of 21 bases. Germline CDR1 SGHDN, CDR2 FVKESK. The CDR3 is 16 amino acids. CDR3 nucleotides: TGTGCCAGCAGTCGTTTGGCGGGGAAAAAGAGAGAGACCCAGTACTTC. Translated, it gives CASSRLAGKKRETQYF.

This chain connects TRBV28 to TRBJ1-3; 7 bases are shared with TRBD1. The germline V gene encodes CDR1 MDHEN and CDR2 SYDVKM. The CDR3 totals 16 residues. V lost 3 bases to trimming and J lost 3 bases; unmatched junction nucleotides: 8. The CDR3 DNA reads TGTGCCAGCAGTTTGGTCAGGGGGTCCGGTGGAAACACCATATATTTT. Its translation: CASSLVRGSGGNTIYF.

There are many counts of this clone. This rearrangement joins TRBV4-2 to TRBJ2-3; weak D call: TRBD2 (6 bases). The CDR3 sequence is 16 residues long. Per germline, CDR1 LGHNA and CDR2 YNFKEQ. V gave up 0 bases and J gave up 1 base, with 11 bases separating them. The CDR3, as DNA: TGTGCCAGCAGCCAAGACAGCCCTAGCGGCACAGATACGCAGTATTTT. This gives the protein CASSQDSPSGTDTQYF.

V gene TRBV2 combines with J gene TRBJ2-7; TRBD2 is a possible D gene (5 bases). CDR1 and CDR2 (germline): SNHLY, FYNNEI. V was trimmed by 3 bases and J by 4 bases, leaving 7 bases between them. CDR3 length equals 12 residues. CDR3 region: CASSETGYEQYF. The DNA for the CDR3 is TGTGCCAGCAGTGAGACGGGATACGAGCAGTACTTC.

This clone was observed a few times. This chain joins TRBV4-1 and TRBJ1-1; no definite D call. This CDR3 is built from 15 residues. Looked up from germline, CDR1 is MGHRA and CDR2 is YSYEKL. V was clipped by 0 bases and J by 0 bases, with 8 bases between them. The DNA of the CDR3 is TGCGCCAGCAGCCAAGATCGAGGGTTGAACACTGAAGCTTTCTTT. It encodes CASSQDRGLNTEAFF.

The chain joins TRBV5-4 to TRBJ2-4, with no clear D. Trimming pared 2 bases from V and 0 bases from J, leaving 9 bases between. CDR1 SGHNT and CDR2 YYREEE come from the germline V gene (reference sequence). The CDR3 has 15 residues. The CDR3 bases are TGTGCCAGCAGCTTTGGCGGTCTAGCCAAAAACATTCAGTACTTC. Translation gives CASSFGGLAKNIQYF.

This clone has a handful of counts. The rearrangement links TRBV5-1 to TRBJ1-1, with 11 bases that match TRBD1. This CDR3 comprises 15 residues. J lost 4 bases, V lost 4 bases, and 6 bases had no gene match. From germline, CDR1 is SGHRS and CDR2 YFSETQ. This chain's CDR3 is CASSDGTGGSTEAFF. The CDR3 nucleotides are TGCGCCAGCAGCGACGGGACAGGGGGAAGCACTGAAGCTTTCTTT.

Comment on this clone: A read error may account for a junction end that differs from germline. The V gene is TRBV30, the J gene TRBJ1-1, with D perhaps TRBD1 (6 bases). Germline assignment: CDR1 GTSNPN and CDR2 SVGIG (reference sequence). The CDR3 has 13 amino acids. In DNA, the CDR3 is TGTGCCTGGAGTGTAACTGGGGACACCGAAGCTTTCTTT. It codes for CAWSVTGDTEAFF.

This clone was seen only a few times. The chain recombines TRBV30 with TRBJ1-2, with TRBD1 matching over 7 bases. This CDR3 contains 15 residues. Germline lookup yields CDR1 GTSNPN and CDR2 SVGIG (reference sequence). The J segment lost 1 base and the V segment lost 0 bases, leaving 5 bases of the junction unmatched. The CDR3 DNA reads as TGTGCCTGGAGTGTAGGGACAGAGATTAACTATGGCTACACCTTC. Amino acids: CAWSVGTEINYGYTF.

This clone came up many times. The chain has TRBV10-3 and TRBJ1-2; D perhaps matches TRBD1 (5 bases). V gave up 0 bases and J gave up 3 bases, with 11 bases separating them. There are 15 residues in the CDR3. The germline V gene has CDR1 ENHRY and CDR2 SYGVKD. CDR3 in DNA: TGTGCCATCAGTGAGTCGCCAGGGTTAGACTATGGCTACACCTTC. It translates to CAISESPGLDYGYTF.

This clone was counted a few times. The rearrangement uses TRBV10-3 and TRBJ2-7, with D maybe TRBD2 (5 bases). CDR1 ENHRY and CDR2 SYGVKD come from the germline V gene. The CDR3 extends over 17 amino acids. V was shortened by 0 bases and J by 0 bases, with 15 bases between the two germline ends. CDR3: CAISESIGAGSSYEQYF. The CDR3 bases are TGTGCCATCAGTGAGTCGATAGGCGCGGGTAGCTCCTACGAGCAGTACTTC.

The V call is TRBV6-5, the J call TRBJ1-2; no clear D gene. There are 12 residues in the CDR3. The germline gives CDR1 MNHEY, CDR2 SVGAGI. Trimming shortened V by 10 bases and J by 7 bases, and 16 bases separated the two germline ends. DNA for the CDR3: TGTGCCACTATAAACACGGGGTTTGGCTACACCTTC. It specifies CATINTGFGYTF.

This chain joins TRBV7-4 and TRBJ1-2, with D unresolved. This CDR3 contains 13 residues. Trimming left V 4 bases short and J 3 bases short, with 9 bases between. Germline V gene lookup returns CDR1 SGHVT and CDR2 SQSDAQ. This chain's CDR3 is CASSSTGDYGYTF. CDR3 nucleotides: TGTGCCAGCAGCTCCACCGGGGACTATGGCTACACCTTC. Full variable domain (rest looked up from reference TRBV7-4 and TRBJ1-2): GAGVSQSPRYKVAKRGRDVALRCDSISGHVTLYWYRQTLGQGSEVLTYSQSDAQRDKSGRPSGRFSAERPERSVSTLKIQRTEQGDSAVYLCASSSTGDYGYTFGSGTRLTVV.

This clone showed up just a few times. The J gene is TRBJ2-5, the V gene TRBV5-1; D is ambiguous. The length of the CDR3 is 16 residues. Germline loops: CDR1 SGHRS, CDR2 YFSETQ. V was cut by 3 bases and J by 1 base, with 16 bases left in between. CDR3 sequence (DNA): TGCGCCAGCAGCTCCATTTTATCACAGCCCCAAGAGACCCAGTACTTC. It is translated as CASSSILSQPQETQYF. The variable domain in full, with the rest retrieved from reference TRBV5-1 and TRBJ2-5, is KAGVTQTPRYLIKTRGQQVTLSCSPISGHRSVSWYQQTPGQGLQFLFEYFSETQRNKGNFPGRFSGRQFSNSRSEMNVSTLELGDSALYLCASSSILSQPQETQYFGPGTRLLVL.

The V call is TRBV10-3, the J call TRBJ2-7; 10 positions match TRBD2. J gave up 4 bases and V 3 bases, and 15 bases lay outside the gene matches. Germline V gene lookup returns CDR1 ENHRY and CDR2 SYGVKD. This CDR3 contains 18 residues. CDR3 amino acids: CAISDHGASSGGRYEQYF. The CDR3 nucleotides are TGTGCCATCAGTGACCACGGGGCATCTAGCGGGGGACGTTACGAGCAGTACTTC.

This clone has just a few counts. The chain recombines TRBV2 with TRBJ1-2; 8 bases agree with TRBD1. The germline V gene encodes CDR1 SNHLY and CDR2 FYNNEI. With V trimmed by 6 bases and J by 7 bases, 10 bases remained unmatched. The CDR3 loop spans 14 amino acids. CDR3 region: CASSPGTGAAGYTF. The CDR3 DNA reads as TGTGCCAGCAGCCCCGGGACAGGCGCCGCTGGCTACACCTTC.

This clone showed up just a few times. The CDR3: CASTLGQAMNTEAFF. As DNA, the CDR3 is TGTGCCAGTACCCTGGGACAGGCAATGAACACTGAAGCTTTCTTT. The chain recombines TRBV19 with TRBJ1-1; TRBD1 aligns across 8 bases. CDR1 and CDR2 from the germline V gene are LNHDA and SQIVND (reference sequence). V was clipped by 7 bases and J by 0 bases; unmatched bases: 7. The CDR3 runs 15 residues.

This clone was picked up a small number of times. The chain is built from TRBV10-3 and TRBJ1-5, with D perhaps matching TRBD1 (6 bases). This CDR3 region has 14 residues. V was pared by 5 bases and J by 5 bases, with 13 bases between. In germline, CDR1 is ENHRY, CDR2 SYGVKD. Here the CDR3 DNA reads TGTGCCATCAGTACAGGGTTGACGGATCAGCCCCAGCATTTT. Translated: CAISTGLTDQPQHF.

The genes are TRBV5-1 and TRBJ1-5, with 11 bases fitting TRBD1. The CDR3 is 14 amino acids. The V gene's germline CDR1 is SGHRS and CDR2 YFSETQ. V shed 0 bases, J shed 11 bases, and the junction held 4 bases outside the gene matches. The CDR3 nucleotides read TGCGCCAGCAGCTTGGACGGGACAGGGGGTGCCCAGCATTTT. Translation gives CASSLDGTGGAQHF.